Listed here are 11 T cell receptor beta chains from one sample, sequenced in a study. Each CDR3 protein gets one entry after TCRdb re-called the reads with MiXCR. The data contain 3,500 to 5,000 distinct CDR3 sequences, about 11% of them seen just once; the ten biggest clones take up about 12%. The sample consisted of CD4+ T cells from synovial fluid. Receptors were obtained from a human donor with rheumatoid arthritis.

This clonotype was found many times. The CDR3 protein is CSVGQGGDTQYF. The CDR3 region has the DNA TGCAGCGTTGGGCAGGGAGGGGATACGCAGTATTTT. The rearrangement links TRBV29-1 to TRBJ2-3, with 7 nucleotides matching TRBD2. The CDR3 loop spans 12 amino acids. Germline CDR1 and CDR2: SQVTM and ANQGSEA. The V and J ends lost 4 bases and 6 bases, in that order; junction bases with no gene match: 4.

This clonotype was recorded many times. The chain carries TRBV20-1 and TRBJ2-3; 9 bases line up with TRBD2. V gave up 1 base and J gave up 2 bases; unmatched junction bases: 13. The germline CDR1 and CDR2 sequences are DFQATT and SNEGSKA (reference sequence). The CDR3 runs 18 residues. CDR3 nucleotide sequence: TGCAGTGCTAGAGGTGCAGGGTCGGCGGGAGGGCCCACAGATACGCAGTATTTT. Amino acids: CSARGAGSAGGPTDTQYF.

The chain is built from TRBV19 and TRBJ2-5, with 9 bases identical to TRBD1. The trim removed 6 bases at V and 3 bases at J, leaving 2 bases unmatched. This CDR3 region has 13 residues. Per the germline V gene, CDR1 is LNHDA and CDR2 is SQIVND (reference sequence). CDR3 in amino acids: CASRRTGEETQYF. Written as DNA, the CDR3 is TGTGCCAGTAGGAGGACAGGGGAAGAGACCCAGTACTTC.

This clonotype was seen at least ten times. The chain employs TRBV5-1 and TRBJ1-4; TRBD1 is a possible D gene (5 bases). V dropped 4 bases and J dropped 8 bases, with 18 bases sitting between them. The CDR3 has 15 residues. Germline V gene lookup returns CDR1 SGHRS and CDR2 YFSETQ. The CDR3 DNA reads as TGCGCCAGCAGCGTCGGGACTCTCAAGGGGGAAAAACTGTTTTTT. Protein sequence: CASSVGTLKGEKLFF.

By sample fraction, this clonotype is large (0.1 to 1%). The DNA for the CDR3 is TGTGCCAGCAGCCAAGCATGGGGGCGGGCGGACACTGAAGCTTTCTTT. As protein: CASSQAWGRADTEAFF. The chain couples TRBV3-1 to TRBJ1-1; TRBD1 might be the D (6 bases). Between the trimmed V and J ends, which lost 1 base and 3 bases, there was a span of 15 bases. Germline V gene data show CDR1 as LGHDT and CDR2 as YNNKEL (reference sequence). This CDR3 is 16 amino acids long.

By sample fraction, this clonotype is medium-sized. This chain connects TRBV28 to TRBJ1-2; possibly TRBD1 for D (5 bases). Germline V gene lookup returns CDR1 MDHEN and CDR2 SYDVKM. V dropped 3 bases and J dropped 8 bases, with 19 bases sitting between them. The CDR3 has 15 amino acids. The CDR3 is CASSFPNSQGGGYTF. The CDR3 DNA follows: TGTGCCAGCAGTTTCCCGAATTCGCAGGGAGGCGGCTACACCTTC.

The sample holds many counts of this clonotype. The chain recombines TRBV6-2 or TRBV6-3 with TRBJ2-1; D ambiguous. Trimming shortened V by 2 bases and J by 12 bases, and 11 bases separated the two germline ends. This CDR3 has 12 amino acids. Looked up from germline, CDR1 is MNHEY and CDR2 is SVGEGT. The DNA of the CDR3 is TGTGCCAGCAGTTACCTACGGGCAGCGCAGTTCTTC. Its protein is CASSYLRAAQFF.

This clonotype was detected many times. The chain carries TRBV7-2 and TRBJ2-7; 7 bases map to TRBD2. The V segment lost 2 bases and the J segment 2 bases; nucleotides outside the gene matches: 6. This CDR3 comprises 15 residues. Germline V CDR1 and CDR2: SGHTA, FQGNSA. CDR3 residues: CASSLNPSGAYEQYF. The CDR3 DNA reads TGTGCCAGCAGCTTAAACCCTAGCGGAGCCTACGAGCAGTACTTC.

This clonotype is medium-sized. The CDR3 spells CASSRRAGDYNEQFF. CDR3 sequence (DNA): TGTGCCAGCAGCCGCCGGGCGGGAGACTACAATGAGCAGTTCTTC. V usage is TRBV4-2 and J usage is TRBJ2-1; 7 positions match TRBD2. The ends lost 4 bases at V and 3 bases at J; junction bases unmatched: 6. The CDR3 runs to 15 residues. Per the germline V gene, CDR1 is LGHNA and CDR2 is YNFKEQ.

By sample fraction, this clonotype is large (0.1 to 1%). The chain is built from TRBV18 and TRBJ2-1; 8 positions match TRBD1. This CDR3 spans 14 amino acids. Losses at the gene ends were 3 bases for V and 4 bases for J; bases not matched to a gene: 2. Germline V gene lookup returns CDR1 KGHSH and CDR2 LQKENI. The DNA for the CDR3 is TGTGCCAGCTCACCGAGGACAGGGTACAATGAGCAGTTCTTC. It codes for CASSPRTGYNEQFF.

This clonotype was counted ten times or more. The rearrangement uses TRBV15 and TRBJ2-1; D is possibly TRBD2 (6 bases). V lost 0 bases and J 4 bases, leaving 13 bases between the germline ends. CDR3 length: 16 residues. Germline V gives CDR1 LNHNV, CDR2 YYDKDF (reference sequence). The CDR3 region is CATSRDAAGLYNEQFF. DNA of the CDR3: TGTGCCACCAGCAGAGATGCGGCGGGATTGTACAATGAGCAGTTCTTC.